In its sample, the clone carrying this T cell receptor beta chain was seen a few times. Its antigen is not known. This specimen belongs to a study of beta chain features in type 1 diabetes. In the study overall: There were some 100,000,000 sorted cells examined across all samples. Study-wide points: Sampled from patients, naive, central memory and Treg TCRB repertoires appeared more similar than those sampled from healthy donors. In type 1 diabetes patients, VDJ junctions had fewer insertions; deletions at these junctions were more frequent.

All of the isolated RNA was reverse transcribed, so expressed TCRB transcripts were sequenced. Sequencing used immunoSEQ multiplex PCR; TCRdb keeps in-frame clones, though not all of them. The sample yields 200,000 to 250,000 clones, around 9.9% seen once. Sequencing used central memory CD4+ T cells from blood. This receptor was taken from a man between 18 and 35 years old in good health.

The CDR3 protein is CASSFWDSANTGELFF. The CDR3 bases are TGTGCCAGTAGTTTCTGGGACAGCGCGAACACCGGGGAGCTGTTTTTT. The genes are TRBV19 and TRBJ2-2; the match to TRBD1 covers 7 bases. Germline V gene sequence: CDR1 LNHDA, CDR2 SQIVND (reference sequence). The CDR3 is made up of 16 amino acids. V shed 5 bases, J shed 0 bases, and the junction held 6 bases outside the gene matches.